This T cell receptor (beta chain) was recorded in a study of identical twins. Regarding the study as a whole: The authors drew conclusions from cross-sectional statistical analysis rather than following the same donors.

V shed 2 bases and J shed 8 bases, with 9 bases lying between them. This CDR3 comprises 12 residues. CDR1 and CDR2 (germline): SGHVS, FQNEAQ. TCRdb processed the 5' RACE reads anew with MiXCR; each CDR3 protein has one entry. The profile shows around 230,000 distinct CDR3 sequences, over 5.5% of them singletons. This clonotype has more than one count but fewer than ten. Its antigen is unknown. The same sample was also used in a study of T cells expressing NK-cell markers. This second report adds: 1.0-7.0% of CD8+ T cells in more than five donors belonged to dominant NKG2C+ clonotypes.

The chain links TRBV7-8 to TRBJ1-2, with TRBD1 as a possible D gene (5 bases). The sequence came from a woman younger than 30 in good health. Sequencing used CD8+ T cells sorted from blood. The CDR3 region has the DNA TGTGCCAGCAGCTTAAGCGGGGCAGGCTACACCTTC. Amino acid sequence: CASSLSGAGYTF.